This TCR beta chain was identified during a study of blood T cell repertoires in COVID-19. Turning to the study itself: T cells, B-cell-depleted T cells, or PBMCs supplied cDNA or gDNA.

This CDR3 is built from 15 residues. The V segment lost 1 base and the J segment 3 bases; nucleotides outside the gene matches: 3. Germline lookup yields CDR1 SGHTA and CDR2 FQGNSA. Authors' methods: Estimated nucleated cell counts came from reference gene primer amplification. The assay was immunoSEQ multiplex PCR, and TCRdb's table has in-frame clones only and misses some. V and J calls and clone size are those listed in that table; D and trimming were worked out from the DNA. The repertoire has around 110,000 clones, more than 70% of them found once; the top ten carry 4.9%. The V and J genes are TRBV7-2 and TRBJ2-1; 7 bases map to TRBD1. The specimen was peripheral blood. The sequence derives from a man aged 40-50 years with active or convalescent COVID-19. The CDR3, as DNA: TGTGCCAGCAGCTTAGATTGGGACAGCTACAATGAGCAGTTCTTC. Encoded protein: CASSLDWDSYNEQFF.